The source of this T cell receptor (beta chain) is a study of OX40 agonist ivuxolimab in advanced cancers. Whole-study context: Three partial responders included one hepatocellular carcinoma patient and two cutaneous melanoma patients.

This clone showed up just a few times. Using immunoSEQ multiplex PCR, the repertoire was profiled, and TCRdb retains in-frame clones only, with some absent. The sample gives tens of thousands of clones, 80% to 90% of which show up once; about an eighth is in the top ten. Germline V lookup: CDR1 WNHNN, CDR2 SYGVQD (reference sequence). V dropped 5 bases and J dropped 3 bases, with 17 bases sitting between them. CDR3 length equals 15 residues. This clonotype originated in an adult with an advanced solid tumor such as melanoma, head and neck, liver or kidney cancer. The material was CD4+ or CD8+ T cells sorted from blood, obtained in a trial of the OX40 agonist ivuxolimab. The chain uses TRBV10-1 and TRBJ2-7, with D uncertain. For the CDR3, the DNA is TGCGCCAGCAGTTCCTCGGCCGATCTCTTCTACGAGCAGTACTTC. It codes for CASSSSADLFYEQYF.